This TCR beta chain emerged from a study of shared T cell receptors in the human thymus. Assay: immunoSEQ multiplex PCR; the TCRdb copy retains only in-frame clones and omits some. The sample has some 760,000 clones, roughly 88% seen once; the top ten hold about 0.011%. Germline V lookup: CDR1 SNHLY, CDR2 FYNNEI. The CDR3 is 14 residues long. The J segment lost 1 base and the V segment lost 7 bases, leaving 6 bases of the junction unmatched. This sample also belongs to another study, concerning human thymus T cells. That paper adds: It was healthy Finnish infants having corrective surgery for congenital heart defects who were the donors. Corrective heart surgery yielded the resections from which the thymus tissue came.

The sample was thymocytes. The J gene is TRBJ2-7, the V gene TRBV2; 8 bases match TRBD1. This receptor was taken from a girl under three years old with a congenital heart defect. In DNA form, the CDR3 reads TGTGCCAGCATCCAGGGGGCGCGGTCCTACGAGCAGTACTTC. This gives the protein CASIQGARSYEQYF.